The clone carrying this T cell receptor beta chain was counted at least ten times. Its cognate antigen is unknown. This record comes from a study of blood T cells in healthy people across ages. The overall study: Roughly one uniquely barcoded beta molecule per two T cells was captured. Notes on the study in general: The unsorted PBMCs prevented any conclusive comparison of naive versus antigen-experienced cells.

Using a J-beta primer mix together with a sample-barcoded 5' primer, a second PCR was run for roughly 7 to 11 cycles. TCRdb independently ran MiXCR on the 5' RACE reads; one entry per CDR3 protein. The profile shows approximately 690,000 distinct CDR3 sequences, approximately 40% of them singletons. Collection of about 9.4 milliliters of peripheral blood was performed for each donor. Every sample yielded at least 6 million isolated PBMCs. Trimming removed 6 bases at V and 4 bases at J, with 16 bases between. Germline CDR1 and CDR2: SQVTM and ANQGSEA. The CDR3 runs to 13 residues. The chain is built from TRBV29-1 and TRBJ2-7; D may be TRBD1 (9 bases). Sample: blood. This TCR derives from a man older than 75 in good health. The CDR3 DNA sequence: TGCAGCGTCGGGAGGGACAGGGAATACGAGCAGTACTTC. Its translation: CSVGRDREYEQYF.